This passage covers 19 T cell receptor beta chains from one sample sequenced in a study of T-cell reconstitution after alpha-beta-depleted transplantation in children. Researchers prepared the TCRbeta library using unique molecular identifiers, the study reports. TCRdb called the PCR reads again in MiXCR, with one record for every CDR3 protein. Among around 200,000 distinct CDR3 sequences, over 5.5% were seen once, and the ten largest hold 3%. Sequencing was performed on PBMCs from the stem cell graft donor, taken from the stem cell graft. These receptors were taken from a human donor who donated a stem cell graft to a child with Wiskott-Aldrich syndrome.

This clonotype was counted many times. V gene TRBV6-5 combines with J gene TRBJ1-1, with a weak D call TRBD1 (5 bases). CDR1 MNHEY and CDR2 SVGAGI come from the germline V gene. The CDR3 runs to 15 residues. V lost 0 bases, J lost 1 base, and 9 bases lay in between. For the CDR3, the DNA is TGTGCCAGCAGTTACTCGGTGGGGGGGAACACTGAAGCTTTCTTT. It specifies CASSYSVGGNTEAFF.

The chain joins TRBV11-2 to TRBJ1-1; D may be TRBD1 (5 bases). V lost 5 bases to trimming and J lost 3 bases, with 13 bases between them. Germline V gene lookup returns CDR1 SGHAT and CDR2 FQNNGV. This CDR3 contains 14 residues. The CDR3 DNA is TGTGCCAGCAGCCCACGGGGGGAAGACACTGAAGCTTTCTTT. Protein product: CASSPRGEDTEAFF.

This chain uses TRBV20-1 with TRBJ2-1; D remains unclear. CDR1 is DFQATT, CDR2 SNEGSKA, per germline (reference sequence). CDR3 size: 14 residues. The CDR3 region is CISGQAPGYNEQFF. CDR3 in DNA: TGCATCTCCGGCCAGGCTCCGGGCTACAATGAGCAGTTCTTC.

The chain is built from TRBV20-1 and TRBJ2-1; 10 bases fit TRBD2. V shed 5 bases, J shed 5 bases, and the junction held 12 bases outside the gene matches. This CDR3 spans 16 amino acids. From germline, CDR1 is DFQATT and CDR2 SNEGSKA (reference sequence). Here the CDR3 reads CSAAVPSGGMNNEQFF. CDR3 sequence (DNA): TGCAGTGCTGCTGTCCCTAGCGGGGGAATGAACAATGAGCAGTTCTTC.

This clonotype was counted many times. This chain uses TRBV29-1 with TRBJ1-1; TRBD1 might be the D (5 bases). CDR1 is SQVTM and CDR2 is ANQGSEA in the germline V gene. The CDR3 is 13 amino acids. V was shortened by 6 bases and J by 1 base, with 12 bases between the two germline ends. The CDR3 loop is CSVHTGANTEAFF. The CDR3 nucleotides read TGCAGCGTGCACACAGGTGCGAACACTGAAGCTTTCTTT.

The rearrangement links TRBV18 to TRBJ1-2; the match to TRBD1 covers 9 bases. There are 16 residues in the CDR3. Trimming at V came to 3 bases and at J to 2 bases, leaving 7 bases not matched to a gene. From germline, CDR1 is KGHSH and CDR2 LQKENI. The CDR3 sequence is CASSPIGTGLNYGYTF. In DNA, the CDR3 is TGTGCCAGCTCACCGATAGGGACAGGGTTAAACTATGGCTACACCTTC. The variable domain in full, with the rest retrieved from reference TRBV18 and TRBJ1-2, is NAGVMQNPRHLVRRRGQEARLRCSPMKGHSHVYWYRQLPEEGLKFMVYLQKENIIDESGMPKERFSAEFPKEGPSILRIQQVVRGDSAAYFCASSPIGTGLNYGYTFGSGTRLTVV.

The table lists this clonotype with a few counts. The V call is TRBV7-2, the J call TRBJ2-2, with 10 bases lining up with TRBD1. V lost 5 bases to trimming and J lost 4 bases; unmatched junction nucleotides: 13. The CDR3 length is 18 residues. Germline values: CDR1 SGHTA, CDR2 FQGNSA. In DNA, the CDR3 is TGTGCCAGCAGCCGGGGTTCGGGACAGGGGTTTGGCACCGGGGAGCTGTTTTTT. Translated, it gives CASSRGSGQGFGTGELFF.

At least ten counts were recorded for this clonotype. The V gene is TRBV5-1, the J gene TRBJ2-1; no clear D gene. The CDR3 length is 15 residues. V was pared by 0 bases and J by 8 bases, with 15 bases between. CDR1 SGHRS and CDR2 YFSETQ come from the germline V gene. DNA for the CDR3: TGCGCCAGCAGCTTGGGGGCGGAATATAAATATGAGCAGTTCTTC. This codes for CASSLGAEYKYEQFF.

This clonotype was seen many times. The gene calls are TRBV5-1 and TRBJ1-2; the D is unclear. This CDR3 contains 13 residues. Looked up from germline, CDR1 is SGHRS and CDR2 is YFSETQ. V dropped 0 bases and J dropped 7 bases, with 10 bases sitting between them. The CDR3 DNA is TGCGCCAGCAGCTTGGAAACTGGTTTTGGCTACACCTTC. It translates to CASSLETGFGYTF.

This clonotype has ten or more counts. The genes are TRBV6-2 or TRBV6-3 and TRBJ2-5, with D perhaps being TRBD1 or TRBD2 (5 bases each). CDR1 is MNHEY and CDR2 is SVGEGT in the germline V gene. The CDR3 length is 13 residues. Trimming removed 4 bases from V and 7 bases from J, with 13 bases in between. The CDR3 sequence is CASSWDHDRTQYF. The CDR3 nucleotides read TGTGCCAGCAGTTGGGACCACGATCGGACCCAGTACTTC.

This clonotype was recorded many times. The rearrangement joins TRBV7-2 to TRBJ2-1; weak D call: TRBD2 (6 bases). Germline loops: CDR1 SGHTA, CDR2 FQGNSA. CDR3 length: 14 amino acids. Deletions cut 1 base from V and 11 bases from J, with 15 bases between. The CDR3 region has the DNA TGTGCCAGCAGCTTAGGACTAGGTAGGGCAAAGCAGTTCTTC. It is translated as CASSLGLGRAKQFF.

This clonotype was seen many times. CDR3 sequence: CASSLRGNIQYF. CDR3 coding DNA: TGTGCCAGCAGCTTAAGGGGGAACATTCAGTACTTC. The gene calls are TRBV11-3 and TRBJ2-4, with D possibly being TRBD1 (6 bases). This CDR3 comprises 12 residues. Germline lookup yields CDR1 SGHNT and CDR2 YENEEA. Trimming cost V 2 bases and J 7 bases, with 6 bases left between them.

The sample holds a few counts of this clonotype. The chain's CDR3 is CASSYATGTGGNQPQHF. CDR3 bases: TGTGCCAGCAGCTACGCTACCGGGACAGGGGGCAATCAGCCCCAGCATTTT. The rearrangement uses TRBV11-1 and TRBJ1-5, with 10 bases identical to TRBD1. This CDR3 contains 17 residues. V lost 4 bases and J lost 2; bases outside the gene matches: 8. Germline V lookup: CDR1 SGHAT, CDR2 FQDESV (reference sequence).

This clonotype was detected ten times or more. V is TRBV20-1 and J is TRBJ2-1; 7 bases fit TRBD2. The germline CDR1 and CDR2 sequences are DFQATT and SNEGSKA (reference sequence). Trimming took 2 bases from V and 5 from J; bases not matched to a gene: 12. The CDR3 runs to 16 residues. The CDR3 loop reads CSARTPRGGANNEQFF. In DNA form, the CDR3 reads TGCAGTGCTAGAACCCCCCGCGGGGGAGCGAACAATGAGCAGTTCTTC.

V and J are TRBV30 and TRBJ2-5, with D tentatively TRBD1 (5 bases). CDR1 and CDR2 (germline): GTSNPN, SVGIG (reference sequence). This CDR3 region has 13 residues. V was cut by 3 bases and J by 4 bases, with 12 bases left in between. As DNA, the CDR3 is TGTGCCTGGAGCGGCCAGGGCCCAGAGACCCAGTACTTC. This translates into CAWSGQGPETQYF.

This clonotype was seen ten or more times. This chain uses TRBV10-3 with TRBJ1-1; 8 bases are shared with TRBD1. V lost 1 base and J lost 6; bases outside the gene matches: 16. This CDR3 is 18 amino acids long. Germline V gives CDR1 ENHRY, CDR2 SYGVKD. This CDR3 reads CAISEYTGQGGGVAEAFF. The CDR3 nucleotides are TGTGCCATCAGTGAGTACACAGGACAGGGCGGCGGAGTGGCTGAAGCTTTCTTT.

In this sample, this clonotype turned up many times. This chain connects TRBV20-1 to TRBJ2-3; 10 bases align to TRBD2. With V trimmed by 4 bases and J by 2 bases, 6 bases remained unmatched. This CDR3 has 15 residues. Germline V gene lookup returns CDR1 DFQATT and CDR2 SNEGSKA (reference sequence). Written as DNA, the CDR3 is TGCAGTGCTAACAGACTAGCGGGCGTCACAGATACGCAGTATTTT. Protein sequence: CSANRLAGVTDTQYF.

In DNA, the CDR3 is TGTGCCTTCACCGATGTGGGACAGGGGATGGTTAATAGCAATCAGCCCCAGCATTTT. Translating it yields CAFTDVGQGMVNSNQPQHF. The chain uses TRBV3-1 and TRBJ1-5; TRBD1 matches 10 bases. J lost 0 bases, V lost 11 bases, and 19 bases had no gene match. This CDR3 is 19 amino acids long. CDR1 is LGHDT and CDR2 is YNNKEL in the germline V gene (reference sequence).

The sample holds many counts of this clonotype. The chain joins TRBV5-6 to TRBJ2-1, with a weak D call TRBD2 (6 bases). Per the germline V gene, CDR1 is SGHDT and CDR2 is YYEEEE. The V gene lost 0 bases and the J gene lost 1 base, with 11 bases spanning the gap. This CDR3 has 16 residues. The CDR3 nucleotides are TGTGCCAGCAGCTTGGCCGGGAGCGGGTCCTACAATGAGCAGTTCTTC. Translation gives CASSLAGSGSYNEQFF.